The sequence of this T cell receptor (beta chain) was determined in a study of T-cell reconstitution after alpha-beta-depleted transplantation in children (TCRdb year 2016). General notes on the study: T-cell immune reconstitution after TCRalphabeta/CD19-depleted allogeneic hematopoietic cell transplantation in children was quantitatively tracked in the study by means of TCR repertoire profiling.

Library prep was done by PCR. The sequencer listed for this sample is Illumina HiSeq 2500. TCR library preparation used molecular barcoding, with unique molecular identifiers applied to normalize quantification of the TCRbeta repertoire. TCRdb reprocessed the public reads (quality trimming at Q25 with fastp, clone calling with MiXCR) and kept in-frame beta chains. One record per CDR3 amino acid sequence lists the most common genes and DNA. The sample table shows 450,000 to 500,000 distinct CDR3 sequences, and about 12% are seen once. The ten largest make up approximately 5.4% of the sample. This clonotype was detected ten times or more. Its target antigen remains unknown. One base away there is no much larger clone; base qualities are not given. The CDR3 sequence holds 18 residues, the cysteine and phenylalanine included. The only DNA kept is the CDR3, 54 bases in frame from the first base. Trimming at the junction amounts to 2 bases on V and 3 bases on J, and the germline ends lie 22 bases apart. As encoded in the germline V gene, CDR1 is SGHRS while CDR2 is YFSETQ.

The rearranged segments are TRBV5-1 and TRBJ2-3, and the D gene may be TRBD1, 6 bases matching. The sample in question was PBMCs from the stem cell graft donor, obtained from the stem cell graft. The receptor's source is a human donor who donated a stem cell graft to a child with combined immunodeficiency. The CDR3 protein: CASSFTDQGTRGTDTQYF. The DNA is as follows: TGCGCCAGCAGCTTCACCGACCAGGGGACGCGAGGGACAGATACGCAGTATTTT.